This T cell receptor (beta chain) was recovered during a study of T cell responses to AZD1222 COVID-19 vaccine. Study conclusions and caveats: Donors skewed white British and female; clonal diversity was possibly underestimated. Unmutated variant regions are reportedly the target of nearly half of TCRs that are spike-specific. CD4 TCRs covered the whole spike, strongest at regions 160-218 and 743-854. An increase in Spike-specific TCR breadth and depth was observed after two AZD1222 doses.

Deletions cut 8 bases from V and 1 base from J, with 14 bases between. The CDR3 has 14 residues. The germline V gene encodes CDR1 MNHEY and CDR2 SMNVEV (reference sequence). Of note for this clone: The target antigen is unknown.

Assay used: immunoSEQ multiplex PCR; TCRdb lists only in-frame clones, some missing. The table lists about 160,000 clones, approximately 94% of them singletons. The TCR sequence derives from an adult who received the AZD1222 COVID-19 vaccine. The input for sequencing was peripheral blood, taken 28 days after the second AZD1222 dose. J is TRBJ2-5 and V is TRBV27; maybe TRBD2 (7 bases). The DNA of the CDR3 is TGTGCCAGCGGGGGCGGGGGCCTCCAAGAGACCCAGTACTTC. It translates to CASGGGGLQETQYF.